This TCR beta chain emerged from a study of T cell responses to AZD1222 COVID-19 vaccine. At the level of the study: Second-dose schedules of about 4 or about 12 weeks were combined. Study findings and constraints: Of spike-specific TCRs, nearly half reportedly target regions left unmutated in variants. None of the repertoires were sampled until the peak T cell response had passed.

Measured with immunoSEQ multiplex PCR; TCRdb has only the in-frame clones, and not every one. The sample consists of roughly 110,000 clones, approximately 90% of them appearing once. With respect to this clone: Its specificity is not known.

Germline V gene data show CDR1 as SGHRS and CDR2 as YFSETQ. The CDR3 is made up of 14 amino acids. Trimming cost V 3 bases and J 4 bases, with 12 bases left between them. The TCR was taken from an adult in good health. The chain is built from TRBV5-1 and TRBJ2-3; D perhaps matches TRBD1 (6 bases). The source was peripheral blood, collected on day 0 of AZD1222 vaccination. CDR3 nucleotides: TGCGCCAGCAGCTCCCGGACAGTTGCAGATACGCAGTATTTT. This sequence encodes CASSSRTVADTQYF.